The T cell receptor (beta chain) described here comes from a study of blood T cell repertoires in COVID-19. Enrollment of patients from Seattle took place during active infection, with longitudinal follow-up. Data came from immunoSEQ multiplex PCR; TCRdb stores just in-frame clones and leaves some out. The table lists 150,000 to 250,000 clones, approximately 94% of them singletons, with approximately 0.8% in the top ten. The source is a man aged 25 to 40 with COVID-19, enrolled during active disease. The sequenced sample was peripheral blood.

The CDR3 here is CASSQGLAGQPQHF. CDR3 DNA: TGTGCCAGCAGCCAAGGACTAGCTGGCCAGCCCCAGCATTTT. The V and J genes are TRBV11-2 and TRBJ1-5; D not certain. This CDR3 has 14 amino acids. CDR1 and CDR2 from the germline V gene are SGHAT and FQNNGV. V was trimmed by 5 bases and J by 7 bases, leaving 15 bases between them.